These T cell receptor beta chains were read from a single sample in a study of blood T cell repertoires in COVID-19. Data came from immunoSEQ multiplex PCR; TCRdb stores just in-frame clones and leaves some out. The sample lists 270,000 or so clones; 65% to 90% were seen once. Sequenced input: peripheral blood. These receptors were taken from a human donor in a cohort sampled during active COVID-19. Each CDR3 is given with its conserved first and last residue. The D gene is left open where the match is weak. Only some rows state a clone size, as once, few, many or a class for expanded clones.

clone_size d_call j_call v_call cdr3_aa cdr3_nt
. TRBD1 TRBJ1-3 TRBV19 CASSAGDSSGNTIYF TGTGCCAGTAGCGCAGGGGACAGCTCTGGAAACACCATATATTTT
. . TRBJ1-1 TRBV18 CASSTNNHRDEAFF TGTGCCAGCTCAACGAACAATCACAGGGATGAAGCTTTCTTT
. . TRBJ1-4 TRBV19 CASSDDPATNEKLFF TGTGCCAGTAGTGATGATCCGGCAACTAATGAAAAACTGTTTTTT
. . TRBJ2-2 TRBV5-5 CASSLAAARNTGELFF TGTGCCAGCAGCTTGGCCGCTGCCAGAAACACCGGGGAGCTGTTTTTT
. . TRBJ1-2 TRBV28 CASRPTGTQYGYTF TGTGCCAGCAGACCAACCGGGACACAGTATGGCTACACCTTC
. TRBD2 TRBJ2-7 TRBV9 CASSAGTSGSYEQYF TGTGCCAGCAGCGCAGGGACTAGCGGGAGCTACGAGCAGTACTTC
. . TRBJ1-5 TRBV4-1 CASSQEGALQGPQHF TGCGCCAGCAGCCAAGAAGGGGCCCTGCAGGGGCCCCAGCATTTT
. TRBD1 TRBJ1-5 TRBV6-5 CASTDRGHQPQHF TGTGCCAGCACCGACAGGGGGCATCAGCCCCAGCATTTT
. TRBD1 TRBJ1-1 TRBV6-5 CASRQKTGGDTEAFF TGTGCCAGCAGACAAAAGACAGGGGGCGACACTGAAGCTTTCTTT
. . TRBJ1-1 TRBV11-2 CASSSNDNRAFF TGTGCCAGCAGCTCGAATGACAATAGGGCTTTCTTT
. . TRBJ1-3 TRBV18 CASFKGGSGNTIYF TGTGCCAGCTTCAAAGGGGGATCTGGAAACACCATATATTTT
once . TRBJ1-1 TRBV14 CASSPYMNTEAFF TGTGCCAGCAGCCCATACATGAACACTGAAGCTTTCTTT
. . TRBJ2-6 TRBV4-2 CASSQDFAGANVLTF TGTGCCAGCAGCCAAGACTTTGCTGGGGCCAACGTCCTGACTTTC
. . TRBJ2-2 TRBV2 CASSIIETGELFF TGTGCCAGCAGTATCATCGAGACCGGGGAGCTGTTTTTT
. . TRBJ2-5 TRBV5-1 CASSLAGDIGGETQYF TGCGCCAGCAGCTTGGCCGGGGACATAGGGGGAGAGACCCAGTACTTC
. . TRBJ1-1 TRBV6-5 CASRGNSVGTEAFF TGTGCCAGCAGAGGTAACAGTGTGGGCACTGAAGCTTTCTTT
. . TRBJ2-1 TRBV10-3 CAISESGRVGKYNEQFF TGTGCCATCAGTGAGTCAGGCAGGGTGGGAAAGTACAATGAGCAGTTCTTC
. TRBD2 TRBJ2-3 TRBV4-2 CASSPRRASGSPDTQYF TGTGCCAGCAGCCCTAGACGGGCTAGCGGGAGCCCAGATACGCAGTATTTT
. TRBD2 TRBJ2-1 TRBV28 CASRSWASGSNEQFF TGTGCCAGCAGAAGCTGGGCTAGCGGGAGTAATGAGCAGTTCTTC
. TRBD2 TRBJ2-7 TRBV7-2 CASSRRRERSGSEQYF TGTGCCAGCAGCCGTCGGCGGGAGCGGTCGGGGAGCGAGCAGTACTTC
. . TRBJ1-6 TRBV5-1 CASSLGQTSSYNSPLHF TGCGCCAGCAGCTTGGGGCAGACTAGCTCCTATAATTCACCCCTCCACTTT
. . TRBJ1-2 TRBV18 CASSPRGGVLGDF TGTGCCAGCTCACCAAGGGGCGGGGTTTTGGGTGACTTC
once . TRBJ2-3 TRBV11-2 CASSASYSGDTQYF TGTGCCAGCAGCGCGTCCTACTCGGGTGATACGCAGTATTTT
. TRBD2 TRBJ2-1 TRBV28 CASSGLAGNSYNEQFF TGTGCCAGCAGTGGGCTAGCGGGAAACTCCTACAATGAGCAGTTCTTC
. . TRBJ2-2 TRBV28 CASSNGVNTGELFF TGTGCCAGCAGTAACGGGGTGAACACCGGGGAGCTGTTTTTT
. TRBD2 TRBJ2-3 TRBV2 CASKPGLAGPDTQYF TGTGCCAGCAAACCGGGACTAGCGGGACCAGATACGCAGTATTTT
. . TRBJ1-3 TRBV9 CASSVRGDYSGNTIYF TGTGCCAGCAGCGTCCGGGGGGACTACTCTGGAAACACCATATATTTT
. . TRBJ1-1 TRBV2 CASSLTGNTEAFF TGTGCCAGCAGCTTGACAGGGAACACTGAAGCTTTCTTT
once . TRBJ1-2 TRBV27 CASSFGGYYGYTF TGTGCCAGCAGTTTCGGGGGATACTATGGCTACACCTTC
once . TRBJ1-2 TRBV10-3 CAISGSGGYGYTF TGTGCCATCAGTGGTTCGGGGGGGTATGGCTACACCTTC
. TRBD1 TRBJ1-1 TRBV5-1 CASSENTGAANTEAFF TGCGCCAGCAGCGAGAACACAGGGGCCGCGAACACTGAAGCTTTCTTT
once TRBD2 TRBJ2-7 TRBV5-1 CASTDSGVYEQYF TGCGCCAGCACCGATAGCGGGGTGTACGAGCAGTACTTC
. . TRBJ2-7 TRBV9 CASSPAWARGEQYF TGTGCCAGCAGCCCCGCCTGGGCCCGGGGGGAGCAGTACTTC
. TRBD2 TRBJ2-1 TRBV27 CASSLQGTSGHNEQFF TGTGCCAGCAGTTTACAGGGAACTAGCGGACACAATGAGCAGTTCTTC
. TRBD1 TRBJ2-1 TRBV5-1 CASSHQAAIRGYNEQFF TGCGCCAGCAGCCACCAAGCCGCGATCAGGGGGTACAATGAGCAGTTCTTC
. . TRBJ1-2 TRBV9 CASSVGPTYGYTF TGTGCCAGCAGCGTAGGGCCCACCTATGGCTACACCTTC
. . TRBJ2-7 TRBV9 CASSATGTFTYEQYF TGTGCCAGCAGCGCTACCGGGACATTTACCTACGAGCAGTACTTC
few TRBD1 TRBJ1-5 TRBV5-5 CASSRRTGDQPQHF TGTGCCAGCAGCCGGAGGACAGGCGATCAGCCCCAGCATTTT
. . TRBJ2-2 TRBV9 CASSGPGTGELFF TGTGCCAGCAGCGGACCAGGCACCGGGGAGCTGTTTTTT
. TRBD1 TRBJ1-1 TRBV6-5 CASGRTGEAFF TGTGCCAGTGGGCGGACAGGCGAAGCTTTCTTT
. . TRBJ1-2 TRBV11-2 CASSEGQLYGYTF TGTGCCAGCAGCGAAGGTCAACTATATGGCTACACCTTC
. TRBD1 TRBJ1-5 TRBV6-6 CASRPSGTENQPQHF TGTGCCAGCAGGCCATCCGGGACAGAAAATCAGCCCCAGCATTTT
. TRBD1 TRBJ2-1 TRBV6-5 CASRPGTGISSEQFF TGTGCCAGCAGACCCGGGACAGGGATTAGTAGTGAGCAGTTCTTC
once TRBD2 TRBJ2-7 TRBV7-2 CASSSTPGGANEQYF TGTGCCAGCAGCTCGACCCCCGGGGGGGCCAACGAGCAGTACTTC
. TRBD1 TRBJ1-5 TRBV5-6 CASGTGGQPQHF TGTGCCAGCGGGACAGGGGGACAGCCCCAGCATTTT
. . TRBJ2-3 TRBV4-1 CASSQDYRDTQYF TGCGCCAGCAGCCAAGATTATAGAGATACGCAGTATTTT
. . TRBJ1-1 TRBV7-9 CASSHPRDRQNTEAFF TGTGCCAGCAGCCATCCTCGAGACAGGCAGAACACTGAAGCTTTCTTT
once TRBD2 TRBJ2-7 TRBV6-4 CASSGLADTYEQYF TGTGCCAGCAGTGGTCTAGCGGATACCTACGAGCAGTACTTC